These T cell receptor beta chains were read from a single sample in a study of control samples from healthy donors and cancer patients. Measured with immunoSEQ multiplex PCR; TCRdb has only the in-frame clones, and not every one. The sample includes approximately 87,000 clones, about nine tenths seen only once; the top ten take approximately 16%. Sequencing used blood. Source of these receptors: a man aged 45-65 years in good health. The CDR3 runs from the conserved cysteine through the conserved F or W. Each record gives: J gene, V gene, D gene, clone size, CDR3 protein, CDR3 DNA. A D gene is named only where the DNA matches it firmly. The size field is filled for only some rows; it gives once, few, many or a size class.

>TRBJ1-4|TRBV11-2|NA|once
CASSLGGAEKLFF
TGTGCCAGCAGCTTAGGGGGGGCGGAAAAACTGTTTTTT
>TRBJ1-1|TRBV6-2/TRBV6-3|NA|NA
CASSYPTGNTEAFF
TGTGCCAGCAGTTACCCGACAGGGAACACTGAAGCTTTCTTT
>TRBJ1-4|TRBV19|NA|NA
CASSSRDNIRELFF
TGTGCCAGTAGTTCCCGGGACAACATCCGGGAACTGTTTTTT
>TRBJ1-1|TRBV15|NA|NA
CATSSWGQGKNTEAFF
TGTGCCACCAGCAGTTGGGGGCAGGGTAAGAACACTGAAGCTTTCTTT
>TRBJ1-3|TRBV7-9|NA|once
CASTPMGLAGNTIYF
TGTGCCAGCACCCCCATGGGGTTAGCTGGAAACACCATATATTTT
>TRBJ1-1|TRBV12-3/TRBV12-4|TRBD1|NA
CASRADRRIEAFF
TGTGCCAGCAGGGCGGACAGGAGAATTGAAGCTTTCTTT
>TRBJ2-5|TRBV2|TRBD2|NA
CASSEPAGVSETQYF
TGTGCCAGCAGTGAGCCAGCGGGGGTCTCAGAGACCCAGTACTTC
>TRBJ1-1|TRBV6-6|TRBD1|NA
CASSRAPGTAKEAFF
TGTGCCAGCAGTCGCGCACCCGGGACAGCAAAAGAAGCTTTCTTT
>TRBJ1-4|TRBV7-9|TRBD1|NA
CASSSSAGGASEKLFF
TGTGCCAGCAGCTCAAGTGCAGGGGGGGCCAGTGAAAAACTGTTTTTT
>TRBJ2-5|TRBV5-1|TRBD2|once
CASSVGTSGGITQIKETQYF
TGCGCCAGCAGCGTCGGGACTAGCGGGGGCATAACGCAAATTAAAGAGACCCAGTACTTC
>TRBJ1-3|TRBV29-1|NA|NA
CSVADGGSGNTIYF
TGCAGCGTTGCGGACGGTGGAAGTGGAAACACCATATATTTT
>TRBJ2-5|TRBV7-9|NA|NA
CASSLAPGNWETQYF
TGTGCCAGCAGCTTAGCTCCAGGGAATTGGGAGACCCAGTACTTC
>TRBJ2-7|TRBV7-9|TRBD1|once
CASSPRQGLTGDSYEQYF
TGTGCCAGCAGCCCCCGACAAGGATTGACAGGGGACTCCTACGAGCAGTACTTC
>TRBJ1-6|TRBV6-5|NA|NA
CASSYGQFSYNSPLHF
TGTGCCAGCAGTTACGGACAATTCTCCTATAATTCACCCCTCCACTTT
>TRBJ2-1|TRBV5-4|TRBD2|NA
CASGRGVGEQFF
TGTGCCAGCGGACGGGGGGTGGGTGAGCAGTTCTTC
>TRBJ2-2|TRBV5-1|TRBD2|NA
CASGSGGAWNTGELFF
TGCGCCAGCGGCAGCGGGGGGGCCTGGAACACCGGGGAGCTGTTTTTT
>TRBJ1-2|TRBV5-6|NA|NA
CASSLEAASRYGYTF
TGTGCCAGCAGCTTGGAGGCAGCCTCCCGCTATGGCTACACCTTC
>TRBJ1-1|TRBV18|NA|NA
CASSPGANTEAFF
TGTGCCAGCTCTCCTGGAGCGAACACTGAAGCTTTCTTT
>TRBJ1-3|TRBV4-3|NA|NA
CASSPSGGNTIYF
TGCGCCAGCAGTCCGAGTGGCGGAAACACCATATATTTT
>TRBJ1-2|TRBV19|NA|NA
CASHADYGYTF
TGTGCCAGTCACGCGGACTATGGCTACACCTTC
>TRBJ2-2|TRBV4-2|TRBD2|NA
CASSPLLAGGRITGELFF
TGTGCCAGCAGCCCTTTACTAGCGGGGGGGCGAATCACCGGGGAGCTGTTTTTT
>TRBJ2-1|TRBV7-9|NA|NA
CASSALLGSYNEQFF
TGTGCCAGCAGCGCCTTGCTGGGCAGTTACAATGAGCAGTTCTTC
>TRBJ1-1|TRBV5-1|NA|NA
CASSLGTANTEAFF
TGCGCCAGCAGCTTGGGGACAGCCAACACTGAAGCTTTCTTT
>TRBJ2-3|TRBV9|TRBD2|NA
CASRPLPAGGSTDTQYF
TGTGCCAGCAGACCATTGCCAGCGGGGGGGAGCACAGATACGCAGTATTTT
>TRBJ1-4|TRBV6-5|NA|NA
CADIQGEHEKLFF
TGTGCCGATATACAGGGAGAGCATGAAAAACTGTTTTTT
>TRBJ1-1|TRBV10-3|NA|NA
CAARGLETEAFF
TGTGCCGCCCGGGGGCTCGAGACTGAAGCTTTCTTT
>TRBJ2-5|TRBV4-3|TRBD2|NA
CASSPREGETQYF
TGCGCCAGCAGTCCCAGGGAGGGGGAGACCCAGTACTTC
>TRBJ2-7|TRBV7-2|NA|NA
CASGTRSAGEQYF
TGTGCCAGCGGGACGCGGTCGGCCGGCGAGCAGTACTTC
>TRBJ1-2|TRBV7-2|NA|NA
CASSFSGAMNYGYTF
TGTGCCAGCAGCTTCTCAGGGGCAATGAACTATGGCTACACCTTC
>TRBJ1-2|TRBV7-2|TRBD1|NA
CASSLSFGGGGVGYTF
TGTGCCAGCAGCTTATCGTTCGGGGGAGGGGGCGTGGGCTACACCTTC
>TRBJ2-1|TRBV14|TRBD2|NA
CASSQETSGGAFDNEQFF
TGTGCCAGCAGCCAAGAGACTAGCGGGGGGGCTTTCGACAATGAGCAGTTCTTC
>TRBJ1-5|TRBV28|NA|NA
CASSTGNAFNQPQHF
TGTGCCAGCAGTACAGGAAACGCCTTCAATCAGCCCCAGCATTTT
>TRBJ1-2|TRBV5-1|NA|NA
CASSRQDNYGYTF
TGCGCCAGCAGCAGGCAGGATAACTATGGCTACACCTTC
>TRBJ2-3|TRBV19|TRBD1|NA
CASRGQGLADTQYF
TGTGCCAGTAGGGGACAGGGTTTGGCAGATACGCAGTATTTT
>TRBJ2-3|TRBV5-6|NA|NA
CASSYGTGTDTQYF
TGTGCCAGCAGCTATGGAACTGGCACAGATACGCAGTATTTT
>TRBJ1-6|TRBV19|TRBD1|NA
CASSRGGQQNSPLHF
TGTGCCAGTAGCAGGGGGGGACAGCAAAATTCACCCCTCCACTTT